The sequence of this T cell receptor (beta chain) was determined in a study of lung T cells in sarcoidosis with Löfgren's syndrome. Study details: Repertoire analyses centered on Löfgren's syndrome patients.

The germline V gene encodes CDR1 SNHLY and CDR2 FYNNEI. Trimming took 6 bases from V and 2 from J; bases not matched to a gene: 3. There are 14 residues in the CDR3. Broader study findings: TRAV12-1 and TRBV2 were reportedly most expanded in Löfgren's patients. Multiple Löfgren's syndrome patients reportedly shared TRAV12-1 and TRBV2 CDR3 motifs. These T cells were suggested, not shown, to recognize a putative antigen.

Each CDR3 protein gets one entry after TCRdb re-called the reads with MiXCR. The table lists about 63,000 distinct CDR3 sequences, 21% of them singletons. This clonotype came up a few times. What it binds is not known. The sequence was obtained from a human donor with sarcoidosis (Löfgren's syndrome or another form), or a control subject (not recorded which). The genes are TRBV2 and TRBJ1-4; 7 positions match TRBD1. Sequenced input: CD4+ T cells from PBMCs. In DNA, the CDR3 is TGTGCCAGCAGAGACAGGGCCACTAATGAAAAACTGTTTTTT. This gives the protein CASRDRATNEKLFF.